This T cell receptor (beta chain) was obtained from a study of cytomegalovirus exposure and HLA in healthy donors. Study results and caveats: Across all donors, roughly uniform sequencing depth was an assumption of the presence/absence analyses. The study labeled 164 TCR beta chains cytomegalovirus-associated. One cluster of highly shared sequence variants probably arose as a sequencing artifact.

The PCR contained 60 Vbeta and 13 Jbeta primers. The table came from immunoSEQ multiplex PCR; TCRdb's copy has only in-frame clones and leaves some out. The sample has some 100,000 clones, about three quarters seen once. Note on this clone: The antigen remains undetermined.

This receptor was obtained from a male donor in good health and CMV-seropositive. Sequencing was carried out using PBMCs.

The CDR3 sequence: CASSQERVRGGNTEAFF. Written as DNA, the CDR3 is TGCGCCAGCAGCCAAGAACGGGTGAGGGGGGGTAACACTGAAGCTTTCTTT. V and J are TRBV4-3 and TRBJ1-1, with D possibly TRBD1 on 6 matching bases. V was trimmed by 0 bases and J by 2 bases, leaving 16 bases between them. This CDR3 is built from 17 residues. CDR1 is LGHNA, CDR2 YSLEER, per germline.